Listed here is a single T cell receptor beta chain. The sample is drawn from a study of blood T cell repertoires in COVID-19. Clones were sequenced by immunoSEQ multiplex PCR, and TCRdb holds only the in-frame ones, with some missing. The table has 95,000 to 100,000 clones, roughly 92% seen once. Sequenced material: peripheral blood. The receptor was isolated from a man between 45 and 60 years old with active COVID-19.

The CDR3 region is CASSLDGLTGELFF. The CDR3 bases are TGCGCCAGCAGCCTAGACGGACTAACCGGGGAGCTGTTTTTT. The chain has TRBV10-1 and TRBJ2-2; a weak D match, TRBD2 (6 bases). Germline V gene lookup returns CDR1 WNHNN and CDR2 SYGVQD (reference sequence). The CDR3 extends over 14 amino acids. Trimming pared 6 bases from V and 5 bases from J, leaving 13 bases between.